This T cell receptor (beta chain) stems from a study of radiation and T cells in renal cell carcinoma. Overall study context: Nephrectomy followed 15 Gy stereotactic body radiation by 4 weeks. Study conclusions and caveats: Pretreatment tumor biopsies were lacking, so baseline clonotypes are unknown.

The time point denotes: blood 2 weeks post-SBRT. Treatment meaning: 15 Gy SBRT to primary tumor, nephrectomy 4 weeks later. Comment on this clone: What it binds is unknown.

Some clones are missing from TCRdb's copy, which holds only in-frame ones; the method was immunoSEQ multiplex PCR. The sample records 150,000 to 180,000 clones, over 80% being singletons. The length of the CDR3 is 16 residues. After removal of 3 bases from V and 5 bases from J, the junction contained 5 bases not matched to a gene. Germline CDR1 and CDR2: SGHRS and YFSETQ. This sample comprised blood, obtained from a patient whose treatment included radiotherapy and nephrectomy. This chain links TRBV5-1 with TRBJ2-5; TRBD2 aligns across 15 bases. This TCR came from a woman aged 45-65 years with renal cell carcinoma. The CDR3 DNA is TGCGCCAGCAGCTCAGGACTAGCGGGGGGGCTGGAGACCCAGTACTTC. Translating gives CASSSGLAGGLETQYF.